This TCR beta chain was sequenced for a study of T cells in Graves' hyperthyroidism and ophthalmopathy. Clinicians diagnosed patients from clinical symptoms, serum thyroxine and TRAb, thyroid ultrasound and orbital computed tomography. Fresh 10 ml peripheral blood yielded PBMCs. RNA transcripts provided the source from which TCR beta CDR3 regions were amplified. First-round RT-PCR with HTBI primers amplified the TCR CDR3 region. TCRdb analysed the multiplex PCR reads with MiXCR anew, one entry per CDR3 protein. The data contain approximately 480,000 distinct CDR3 sequences, roughly 20% of them singletons. Study outcomes and limitations: Ophthalmopathy was model-predicted a median around 6.7 months pre-onset.

Turning to this clonotype: Its antigen is not identified.

Material for sequencing was blood. The clonotype originates from a man younger than 35 with Graves' hyperthyroidism.

The CDR3 reads CAWSGDWRAGYEQYF. DNA of the CDR3: TGTGCCTGGAGTGGCGATTGGCGGGCCGGCTACGAGCAGTACTTC. The chain carries TRBV30 and TRBJ2-7; TRBD2 is a possible D gene (5 bases). The CDR3 runs to 15 residues. Looked up from germline, CDR1 is GTSNPN and CDR2 is SVGIG (reference sequence). V lost 1 base to trimming and J lost 3 bases, with 16 bases between them.